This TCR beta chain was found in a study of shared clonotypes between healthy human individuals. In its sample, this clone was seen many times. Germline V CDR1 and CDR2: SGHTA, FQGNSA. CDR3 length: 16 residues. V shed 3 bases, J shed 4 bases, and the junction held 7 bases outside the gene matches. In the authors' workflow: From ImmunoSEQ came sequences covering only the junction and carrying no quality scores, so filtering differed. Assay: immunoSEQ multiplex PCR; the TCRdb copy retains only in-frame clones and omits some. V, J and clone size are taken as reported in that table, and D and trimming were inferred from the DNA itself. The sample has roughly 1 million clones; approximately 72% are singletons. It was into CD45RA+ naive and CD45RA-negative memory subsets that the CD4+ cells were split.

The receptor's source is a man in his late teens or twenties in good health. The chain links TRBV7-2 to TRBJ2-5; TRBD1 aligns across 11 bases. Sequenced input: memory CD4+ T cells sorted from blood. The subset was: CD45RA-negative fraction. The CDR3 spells CASSFQQGTGGETQYF. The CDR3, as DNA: TGTGCCAGCAGCTTCCAACAAGGGACAGGGGGAGAGACCCAGTACTTC.